This entry lists 13 T cell receptor beta chains sequenced from one sample in a study of cytomegalovirus exposure and HLA in healthy donors. PCR employed 60 Vbeta and 13 Jbeta primers. Produced via immunoSEQ multiplex PCR; TCRdb's table is partial and in-frame only. This table holds over 200,000 clones, 85% to 90% found once. The sequenced sample was PBMCs. These receptors were collected from a woman aged 18-29 years in good health and CMV-seronegative.

This chain links TRBV7-2 with TRBJ1-2; D not resolved. V dropped 5 bases and J dropped 4 bases, with 11 bases sitting between them. The CDR3 sequence is 13 residues long. Germline CDR1 SGHTA, CDR2 FQGNSA. CDR3 sequence reads: CASSPSAGYGYTF. The CDR3 DNA is TGTGCCAGCAGCCCCTCGGCGGGCTATGGCTACACCTTC.

The chain uses TRBV5-1 and TRBJ2-7, with 7 bases aligning to TRBD2. The V gene end was trimmed by 7 bases and the J gene end by 0 bases; junction bases not matched to a gene: 4. Looked up from germline, CDR1 is SGHRS and CDR2 is YFSETQ. The CDR3 spans 13 residues. Written as DNA, the CDR3 is TGCGCCAGCGAGGCGGGGGACTCCTACGAGCAGTACTTC. Its translation: CASEAGDSYEQYF.

The genes are TRBV2 and TRBJ2-3; 7 bases match TRBD2. Trimming at V came to 8 bases and at J to 6 bases, leaving 8 bases not matched to a gene. In germline, CDR1 is SNHLY, CDR2 FYNNEI. The CDR3 covers 13 residues. The CDR3, as DNA: TGTGCCAGCTCTGGACTAGTCTCGGATACGCAGTATTTT. As protein: CASSGLVSDTQYF.

The CDR3 sequence: CASSPLRVDGANVLTF. CDR3 in DNA: TGCGCCAGCAGCCCTCTGAGGGTCGATGGGGCCAACGTCCTGACTTTC. The chain joins TRBV4-1 to TRBJ2-6; D might be TRBD2 (5 bases). There are 16 residues in the CDR3. Germline CDR1 is MGHRA and CDR2 is YSYEKL. Trimming took off 4 bases at V and 3 bases at J, with 13 bases between the two ends.

V is TRBV7-9 and J is TRBJ2-1; maybe TRBD2 (6 bases). Germline V gene lookup returns CDR1 SEHNR and CDR2 FQNEAQ (reference sequence). The CDR3 has 14 amino acids. V shed 5 bases and J shed 4 bases, with 12 bases lying between them. The chain's CDR3 is CASSPGLNYNEQFF. The CDR3 coding sequence is TGTGCCAGCAGCCCCGGACTAAATTACAATGAGCAGTTCTTC.

Only a few counts were recorded for this clone. V gene TRBV6-9 combines with J gene TRBJ1-1, with D maybe TRBD1 (5 bases). The ends were cut back, 4 bases at V and 1 base at J, with 10 bases in the middle. The CDR3 is 14 residues long. CDR1 and CDR2 (germline): MNHGY, SVAAGI. CDR3 residues: CASSSWGGNTEAFF. In DNA, the CDR3 is TGTGCCAGCAGTTCCTGGGGGGGGAACACTGAAGCTTTCTTT.

The chain is built from TRBV11-2 and TRBJ1-3; the D gene is possibly TRBD1 (6 bases). V lost 6 bases and J 4 bases, leaving 22 bases between the germline ends. This CDR3 is 17 amino acids long. The germline gives CDR1 SGHAT, CDR2 FQNNGV. The CDR3 DNA reads TGTGCCAGCAGTTCTTGGAAGGGGGGGTCGGTCGGAAACACCATATATTTT. Protein: CASSSWKGGSVGNTIYF.

The gene calls are TRBV7-8 and TRBJ2-1; the match to TRBD2 covers 16 bases. After removal of 6 bases from V and 0 bases from J, the junction contained 2 bases not matched to a gene. Germline V lookup: CDR1 SGHVS, CDR2 FQNEAQ. CDR3 length equals 17 residues. The CDR3 nucleotides read TGTGCCAGCAGGGGACTAGCGGGAGGGAGCTCCTACAATGAGCAGTTCTTC. Its translation: CASRGLAGGSSYNEQFF.

The chain has TRBV30 and TRBJ1-1; D ambiguous. This CDR3 comprises 13 residues. Trimming stripped 0 bases from V and 1 base from J, with 6 bases between. Per germline, CDR1 GTSNPN and CDR2 SVGIG (reference sequence). The CDR3 sequence is CAWSVARNTEAFF. The DNA of the CDR3 is TGTGCCTGGAGTGTAGCGAGGAACACTGAAGCTTTCTTT.

The V call is TRBV9, the J call TRBJ1-3, with TRBD1 matching over 8 bases. Germline CDR1 and CDR2: SGDLS and YYNGEE. The CDR3 spans 17 residues. V shed 3 bases and J 0 bases; nucleotides not matched to a gene: 8. The CDR3 bases are TGTGCCAGCAGCGCGGACAGGGCTTTTCTCTCTGGAAACACCATATATTTT. Amino acids: CASSADRAFLSGNTIYF.

The CDR3 nucleotides read TGTGCCAGCAGCTTCCCCTTGAGCGGGAACTCCTACGAGCAGTACTTC. Its protein is CASSFPLSGNSYEQYF. The chain carries TRBV11-3 and TRBJ2-7, with 7 positions matching TRBD2. V trimming: 3 bases; J trimming: 0 bases; junction bases outside the gene matches: 8. Germline CDR1 and CDR2: SGHNT and YENEEA. The CDR3 loop spans 16 amino acids.

This chain uses TRBV4-1 with TRBJ2-7; no firm D call. The CDR3 is 13 amino acids. V lost 3 bases, J lost 5 bases, and 11 bases lay in between. Germline values: CDR1 MGHRA, CDR2 YSYEKL. CDR3 sequence (DNA): TGCGCCAGCAGCCATTTGACCCGGGACGAGCAGTACTTC. Amino acids: CASSHLTRDEQYF.

The chain carries TRBV6-6 and TRBJ2-6; maybe TRBD1 (6 bases). V gave up 6 bases and J gave up 4 bases, with 10 bases separating them. The CDR3 has 14 residues. Germline V CDR1 and CDR2: MNHNY, SVGAGI (reference sequence). This chain's CDR3 is CASSQGSGANVLTF. CDR3 bases: TGTGCCAGCAGCCAGGGGTCCGGGGCCAACGTCCTGACTTTC.